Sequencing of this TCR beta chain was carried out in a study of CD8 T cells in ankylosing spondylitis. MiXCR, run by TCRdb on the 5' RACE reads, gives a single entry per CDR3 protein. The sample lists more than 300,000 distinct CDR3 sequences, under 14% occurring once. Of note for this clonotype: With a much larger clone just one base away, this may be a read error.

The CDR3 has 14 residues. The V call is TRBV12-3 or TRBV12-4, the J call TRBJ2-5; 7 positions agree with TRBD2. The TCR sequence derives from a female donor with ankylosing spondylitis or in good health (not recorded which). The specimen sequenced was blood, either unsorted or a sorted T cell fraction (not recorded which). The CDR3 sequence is CASRPLGLQDTQYF. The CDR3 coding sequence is TGTGCCAGCAGACCCTTGGGACTACAAGACACCCAGTACTTC.